The 4 T cell receptor beta chains in this list originate from one sample, sequenced in a study of blood T cell repertoires in COVID-19. Profiling relied on immunoSEQ multiplex PCR, and the TCRdb table lists in-frame clones only, not all of them. Of tens of thousands of clones listed, approximately 86% are singletons. Sample: peripheral blood. The receptor source for this set is a human donor in a cohort sampled during active COVID-19.

This sequence joins TRBV6-6 and TRBJ2-1; TRBD2 matches 7 bases. Germline V lookup: CDR1 MNHNY, CDR2 SVGAGI (reference sequence). The CDR3 length is 13 residues. Trimming cost V 5 bases and J 4 bases; bases outside gene matches: 2. CDR3 in amino acids: CASSPRGYNEQFF. CDR3 bases: TGTGCCAGCAGTCCGCGGGGGTACAATGAGCAGTTCTTC.

This chain joins TRBV25-1 and TRBJ2-7, with 7 nucleotides matching TRBD1. Germline V gene lookup returns CDR1 MGHDK and CDR2 SYGVNS. This CDR3 region has 13 residues. J lost 4 bases, V lost 10 bases, and 10 bases had no gene match. The DNA for the CDR3 is TGTGCCACCAAGGGGGCAGGGATATACGAGCAGTACTTC. Protein product: CATKGAGIYEQYF.

The chain has TRBV18 and TRBJ2-5; 7 bases match TRBD2. The CDR3 is 13 amino acids. The germline CDR1 and CDR2 sequences are KGHSH and LQKENI. The junction had 1 base not matched to a gene; V was cut back by 3 bases and J by 3 bases. The CDR3 DNA sequence: TGTGCCAGCTCACCCGGGACTAAAGAGACCCAGTACTTC. Protein product: CASSPGTKETQYF. Looking up the rest from reference TRBV18 and TRBJ2-5 gives the full variable domain: NAGVMQNPRHLVRRRGQEARLRCSPMKGHSHVYWYRQLPEEGLKFMVYLQKENIIDESGMPKERFSAEFPKEGPSILRIQQVVRGDSAAYFCASSPGTKETQYFGPGTRLLVL.

This chain connects TRBV25-1 to TRBJ1-5, with TRBD1 identical over 7 bases. V lost 4 bases and J lost 0; bases outside the gene matches: 6. The CDR3 extends over 16 amino acids. Germline loops: CDR1 MGHDK, CDR2 SYGVNS. DNA of the CDR3: TGTGCCAGCAGTGGGTCAGGGGGAACTAGCAATCAGCCCCAGCATTTT. It is translated as CASSGSGGTSNQPQHF.